These 11 T cell receptor beta chains were sequenced from one sample in a study of post-analysis software for immune sequencing data. No antigen is known for these receptors. Study results and limitations: With TRBV5-6, TRBV5-1 and TRBV20-1 included, about five TRBV segments were more frequent in patients than in controls.

Unique molecular identifiers were built into the TCR beta cDNA libraries. TCRdb recomputed calls from the PCR reads with MiXCR, one row per CDR3 protein. The sample comprises hundreds of thousands of distinct CDR3 sequences, 44% of which are singletons, and under 2% rests with the top ten. The sample comprised blood. The receptors were sampled from a girl between 10 and 17 years old with multiple sclerosis.

The J gene is TRBJ2-5, the V gene TRBV7-3; D is undetermined. The CDR3 runs 13 residues. Between the trimmed V and J ends, which lost 1 base and 5 bases, there was a span of 8 bases. Germline-derived CDR1 and CDR2 are SGHTA and FQGTGA. As DNA, the CDR3 is TGTGCCAGCAGCTTAAACGTTCGGGAGACCCAGTACTTC. It encodes CASSLNVRETQYF.

This clonotype came up a few times. The J gene is TRBJ1-1, the V gene TRBV6-5, with no clear D. Germline loops: CDR1 MNHEY, CDR2 SVGAGI. The CDR3 has 15 amino acids. V was trimmed by 4 bases and J by 5 bases, leaving 17 bases between them. CDR3 bases: TGTGCCAGCAGTTCCCCCGCCCAATGGAGGACTGAAGCTTTCTTT. This sequence encodes CASSSPAQWRTEAFF.

This clonotype was seen many times. The chain carries TRBV7-9 and TRBJ2-1; D not certain. V lost 5 bases to trimming and J lost 8 bases, with 7 bases between them. CDR3 length: 11 amino acids. From germline, CDR1 is SEHNR and CDR2 FQNEAQ (reference sequence). Here the CDR3 reads CASSRRDEQFF. In DNA, the CDR3 is TGTGCCAGCAGCCGTCGGGATGAGCAGTTCTTC.

The rearrangement links TRBV15 to TRBJ2-5; 8 nucleotides match TRBD1. Near its end, the DNA agrees better with TRBJ2-7, so the J call may be wrong. This CDR3 spans 12 amino acids. From germline, CDR1 is LNHNV and CDR2 YYDKDF (reference sequence). CDR3 residues: CATPDRAYEQYF. The CDR3 coding sequence is TGTGCCACCCCGGACAGGGCGTACGAGCAGTACTTC.

V is TRBV12-3 or TRBV12-4 and J is TRBJ1-1; D gene unclear. Trimming took off 6 bases at V and 3 bases at J, with 11 bases between the two ends. The CDR3 totals 13 residues. The CDR3 sequence: CASSPFWDTEAFF. The CDR3 bases are TGTGCCAGCAGCCCTTTCTGGGACACTGAAGCTTTCTTT.

The chain is built from TRBV27 and TRBJ2-7, with D tentatively TRBD1 (5 bases). Between the trimmed V and J ends, which lost 3 bases and 0 bases, there was a span of 27 bases. The V gene's germline CDR1 is MNHEY and CDR2 SMNVEV (reference sequence). This CDR3 contains 20 residues. DNA for the CDR3: TGTGCCAGCAGTTTTTTGGTCCTACGGCAGGGTGAACGAACCTCCTACGAGCAGTACTTC. Translating gives CASSFLVLRQGERTSYEQYF.

The chain has TRBV6-1 and TRBJ2-7; weak D call: TRBD1 (5 bases). V was pared by 3 bases and J by 2 bases, with 14 bases between. The CDR3 is 15 residues long. CDR1 is MNHNS and CDR2 is SASEGT in the germline V gene. The DNA for the CDR3 is TGTGCCAGCAGTGACGCCAAAGGGGCCCCCTACGAGCAGTACTTC. Encoded protein: CASSDAKGAPYEQYF.

This rearrangement joins TRBV9 to TRBJ2-3; possible D gene TRBD2, 6 bases. This CDR3 is 14 amino acids long. Germline CDR1 is SGDLS and CDR2 is YYNGEE. The ends were cut back, 2 bases at V and 5 bases at J, with 12 bases in the middle. This chain's CDR3 is CASSVGTSGDTQYF. The CDR3 DNA sequence: TGTGCCAGCAGCGTCGGGACTTCTGGAGATACGCAGTATTTT.

The chain employs TRBV29-1 and TRBJ2-7; D may match TRBD1 or TRBD2 (5 bases each). This CDR3 spans 13 amino acids. The V end was cut by 3 bases, the J end by 5 bases, with 14 bases between. Looked up from germline, CDR1 is SQVTM and CDR2 is ANQGSEA. The CDR3 DNA sequence: TGCAGCGTTGACGAGGGGTCGCGGAACGAGCAGTACTTC. It is translated as CSVDEGSRNEQYF.

This clonotype was recorded a few times. The chain recombines TRBV11-2 with TRBJ2-1; 8 bases map to TRBD1. CDR3 length equals 15 residues. Germline CDR1 reads SGHAT; CDR2 reads FQNNGV. V shed 1 base, J shed 4 bases, and the junction held 3 bases outside the gene matches. The CDR3 spells CASSLGWDRYNEQFF. The CDR3 region has the DNA TGTGCCAGCAGCTTAGGATGGGACAGGTACAATGAGCAGTTCTTC.

This clonotype showed up just a few times. The chain employs TRBV27 and TRBJ1-4, with D perhaps TRBD1 (6 bases). The CDR3 extends over 17 amino acids. Germline V gene sequence: CDR1 MNHEY, CDR2 SMNVEV (reference sequence). V lost 7 bases, J lost 0 bases, and 18 bases lay in between. The CDR3 protein is CASKRWDKQATNEKLFF. The CDR3 region has the DNA TGTGCCAGCAAAAGGTGGGACAAGCAGGCAACTAATGAAAAACTGTTTTTT. Supplemented by reference TRBV27 and TRBJ1-4, the full variable domain reads EAQVTQNPRYLITVTGKKLTVTCSQNMNHEYMSWYRQDPGLGLRQIYYSMNVEVTDKGDVPEGYKVSRKEKRNFPLILESPSPNQTSLYFCASKRWDKQATNEKLFFGSGTQLSVL.